Each of the 28 T cell receptor beta chains below was sequenced from the same sample in a study of CD8 T cells in ankylosing spondylitis (dated by TCRdb to 2015 to 2018). Library method: 5' RACE. Sequencing was performed on an Illumina HiSeq 2500. TCRdb handled the public reads itself, with Q25 trimming in fastp and clone calling in MiXCR, and kept productive beta chains. Rows with a matching CDR3 protein are joined into one entry that keeps the most common DNA and genes. The sample table lists some 120,000 distinct CDR3 sequences, about 6.5% of them with a count of one. The ten largest clones take up 12% of the sample. Sample: blood, either unsorted or a sorted T cell fraction (not recorded which). The source of these receptors is a male donor with ankylosing spondylitis or in good health (not recorded which).

This clonotype has ten or more counts. The V and J genes are TRBV5-1 and TRBJ1-1; a weak D match, TRBD1 (6 bases). The V end lost 4 bases, the J end lost 1 base, and 14 bases lay between the germline ends. The germline CDR1 and CDR2 sequences are SGHRS and YFSETQ. The CDR3 runs 15 residues. CDR3: CASSPRGGTNTEAFF. The CDR3, as DNA: TGCGCCAGCAGCCCCCGGGGGGGCACGAACACTGAAGCTTTCTTT. The full variable domain, rest sourced from reference TRBV5-1 and TRBJ1-1, is KAGVTQTPRYLIKTRGQQVTLSCSPISGHRSVSWYQQTPGQGLQFLFEYFSETQRNKGNFPGRFSGRQFSNSRSEMNVSTLELGDSALYLCASSPRGGTNTEAFFGQGTRLTVV.

This clonotype has a count of ten or more. V gene TRBV20-1 combines with J gene TRBJ2-2; 13 bases align to TRBD2. CDR1 and CDR2 from the germline V gene are DFQATT and SNEGSKA (reference sequence). V lost 5 bases, J lost 8 bases, and 5 bases stayed unmatched. The length of the CDR3 is 14 residues. The CDR3 DNA is TGCAGTGCTGAAGGGACTAGCGGGATGGGGGAGCTGTTTTTT. Translating it yields CSAEGTSGMGELFF.

The chain employs TRBV20-1 and TRBJ2-3; 11 nucleotides agree with TRBD2. This CDR3 is 15 amino acids long. Per germline, CDR1 DFQATT and CDR2 SNEGSKA (reference sequence). After removal of 4 bases from V and 6 bases from J, the junction contained 9 bases not matched to a gene. The CDR3 bases are TGCAGTGCTACCTTAGCGGGAGGGCCAAGGGATACGCAGTATTTT. This encodes CSATLAGGPRDTQYF.

There are many counts of this clonotype. The gene calls are TRBV10-3 and TRBJ2-3; D possibly corresponds to TRBD2 (6 bases). The ends were cut back, 11 bases at V and 3 bases at J, with 18 bases in the middle. The length of the CDR3 is 14 residues. Germline V CDR1 and CDR2: ENHRY, SYGVKD. The CDR3, as DNA: TGTGCCGGCTCGGAGGGGACGAAGACAGATACGCAGTATTTT. As protein: CAGSEGTKTDTQYF.

This clonotype has ten or more counts. The rearrangement joins TRBV5-1 to TRBJ1-1; D is uncertain. The CDR3 covers 16 residues. Between the trimmed V and J ends, which lost 0 bases and 4 bases, there was a span of 16 bases. CDR1 is SGHRS and CDR2 is YFSETQ in the germline V gene. CDR3 sequence (DNA): TGCGCCAGCAGCTTGGCCGGGTCAGGCTTGAGCACTGAAGCTTTCTTT. Protein product: CASSLAGSGLSTEAFF.

In this sample, this clonotype turned up many times. The chain carries TRBV9 and TRBJ1-1; maybe TRBD1 (5 bases). The CDR3 extends over 14 amino acids. The ends were cut back, 3 bases at V and 2 bases at J, with 11 bases in the middle. Germline assignment: CDR1 SGDLS and CDR2 YYNGEE. The CDR3 protein is CASSATDSNTEAFF. The CDR3 DNA is TGTGCCAGCAGCGCTACAGACAGTAACACTGAAGCTTTCTTT.

This clonotype has ten or more counts. This chain links TRBV11-2 with TRBJ2-1; 10 bases are shared with TRBD2. Germline values: CDR1 SGHAT, CDR2 FQNNGV. The CDR3 has 17 amino acids. With V trimmed by 5 bases and J by 7 bases, 14 bases remained unmatched. DNA of the CDR3: TGTGCCAGCAGCCGACCCTTAGCGGGAGGAGTTGTGAATGAGCAGTTCTTC. Encoded protein: CASSRPLAGGVVNEQFF.

At least ten counts were recorded for this clonotype. DNA for the CDR3: TGCAGTGGTCGGGAGTGGGAGACCCAGTACTTC. Translating it yields CSGREWETQYF. The chain has TRBV20-1 and TRBJ2-5; perhaps TRBD2 as D (6 bases). The CDR3 length is 11 residues. Deletions cut 7 bases from V and 5 bases from J, with 11 bases between. CDR1 is DFQATT, CDR2 SNEGSKA, per germline (reference sequence).

This clonotype was seen many times. This sequence joins TRBV7-2 and TRBJ1-6, with a weak D call TRBD1 (5 bases). Trimming cost V 8 bases and J 14 bases, with 19 bases left between them. CDR3 length: 13 residues. From germline, CDR1 is SGHTA and CDR2 FQGNSA. The chain's CDR3 is CASQGPAGGALHF. CDR3 nucleotides: TGTGCCAGCCAGGGACCCGCCGGAGGGGCCCTCCACTTT.

This clonotype was picked up many times. The J gene is TRBJ1-1, the V gene TRBV5-1; D is unresolved. This CDR3 is 14 amino acids long. Germline CDR1 reads SGHRS; CDR2 reads YFSETQ. V was pared by 4 bases and J by 3 bases, with 13 bases between. CDR3 amino acids: CASSPAVLDTEAFF. For the CDR3, the DNA is TGCGCCAGCAGCCCGGCCGTATTGGACACTGAAGCTTTCTTT.

This clonotype occurred many times. V usage is TRBV29-1 and J usage is TRBJ1-2; D gene ambiguous. This CDR3 has 13 amino acids. The germline V gene has CDR1 SQVTM and CDR2 ANQGSEA. Trimming left V 2 bases short and J 3 bases short, with 10 bases between. The CDR3 reads CSVENGEDYGYTF. In DNA, the CDR3 is TGCAGCGTTGAAAATGGGGAGGACTATGGCTACACCTTC.

This clonotype has at least ten counts. The chain recombines TRBV11-2 with TRBJ2-3; weak D call: TRBD2 (6 bases). V dropped 2 bases and J dropped 11 bases, with 14 bases sitting between them. This CDR3 has 13 residues. In germline, CDR1 is SGHAT, CDR2 FQNNGV. CDR3 amino acids: CASSLLGTYMQYF. The CDR3 DNA reads TGTGCCAGCAGCTTACTCGGGACTTATATGCAGTATTTT.

The sample holds many counts of this clonotype. This chain joins TRBV12-3 or TRBV12-4 and TRBJ1-1; no clear D gene. The V end was cut by 8 bases, the J end by 4 bases, with 8 bases between. This CDR3 spans 11 amino acids. CDR3 bases: TGTGCCAGCTACCGGGGCACTGAAGCTTTCTTT. It is translated as CASYRGTEAFF.

This clonotype occurred many times. The chain has TRBV20-1 and TRBJ2-1; maybe TRBD2 (5 bases). This CDR3 has 15 amino acids. Germline loops: CDR1 DFQATT, CDR2 SNEGSKA (reference sequence). Trimming removed 8 bases from V and 2 bases from J, with 19 bases in between. The CDR3 DNA follows: TGCAGTTCAAACCCCAGCGGCGCCCCCTACAATGAGCAGTTCTTC. Protein sequence: CSSNPSGAPYNEQFF.

This clonotype was detected ten times or more. The chain is built from TRBV11-3 and TRBJ2-5; D is unclear. The CDR3 contains 15 residues. From germline, CDR1 is SGHNT and CDR2 YENEEA. The V and J ends lost 0 bases and 0 bases respectively, with 8 bases between them. This chain's CDR3 is CASSLDSHNQETQYF. The CDR3 DNA is TGTGCCAGCAGCTTAGACAGCCACAACCAAGAGACCCAGTACTTC.

There are many counts of this clonotype. The chain carries TRBV4-2 and TRBJ2-2; 11 bases are a match to TRBD2. V trimming: 2 bases; J trimming: 0 bases; junction bases outside the gene matches: 2. The CDR3 spans 17 residues. Germline values: CDR1 LGHNA, CDR2 YNFKEQ. The CDR3 DNA is TGTGCCAGCAGCCAAACTAGCGGGAGAGCGAACACCGGGGAGCTGTTTTTT. Translated, it gives CASSQTSGRANTGELFF.

The table lists this clonotype with many counts. This sequence joins TRBV30 and TRBJ2-5, with D unresolved. Germline CDR1 is GTSNPN and CDR2 is SVGIG (reference sequence). With 4 bases removed from V and 4 bases from J, the gap between germline ends came to 7 bases. The CDR3 extends over 11 amino acids. In DNA, the CDR3 is TGTGCCTGGAAGGTTCGAGAGACCCAGTACTTC. It is translated as CAWKVRETQYF. The full variable domain, its missing parts supplied by reference TRBV30 and TRBJ2-5, is SQTIHQWPATLVQPVGSPLSLECTVEGTSNPNLYWYRQAAGRGLQLLFYSVGIGQISSEVPQNLSASRPQDRQFILSSKKLLLSDSGFYLCAWKVRETQYFGPGTRLLVL.

This clonotype came up many times. The chain couples TRBV7-2 to TRBJ2-3, with unresolved D. The germline V gene has CDR1 SGHTA and CDR2 FQGNSA. Trimming stripped 2 bases from V and 5 bases from J, with 11 bases between. The CDR3 loop spans 14 amino acids. CDR3 sequence: CASSLSPGGDTQYF. In DNA, the CDR3 is TGTGCCAGCAGCTTAAGCCCTGGTGGAGATACGCAGTATTTT.

The gene calls are TRBV29-1 and TRBJ2-3; D unclear. Germline-derived CDR1 and CDR2 are SQVTM and ANQGSEA. Trimming cost V 5 bases and J 3 bases, with 18 bases left between them. The CDR3 is 15 amino acids. CDR3 loop: CSVLRITTYTDTQYF. In DNA form, the CDR3 reads TGCAGCGTTCTCAGGATAACCACATATACAGATACGCAGTATTTT.

In its sample, this clonotype was seen many times. This chain uses TRBV12-3 or TRBV12-4 with TRBJ1-6; 9 bases map to TRBD1. V lost 6 bases to trimming and J lost 6 bases; unmatched junction nucleotides: 9. This CDR3 is built from 16 residues. This CDR3 is CASRPPSTGGNSPLHF. The CDR3, as DNA: TGTGCCAGCAGGCCCCCATCGACAGGGGGTAATTCACCCCTCCACTTT.

This clonotype was seen at least ten times. The chain recombines TRBV25-1 with TRBJ2-5, with D possibly matching TRBD2 (6 bases). The germline gives CDR1 MGHDK, CDR2 SYGVNS. CDR3 length equals 14 residues. Trimming cost V 4 bases and J 7 bases, with 16 bases left between them. The CDR3 reads CASSARGTGRTQYF. CDR3 nucleotides: TGTGCCAGCAGTGCTCGGGGGACGGGAAGGACCCAGTACTTC.

Many counts were recorded for this clonotype. This chain links TRBV2 with TRBJ1-4; D might be TRBD1 (6 bases). Trimming left V 6 bases short and J 6 bases short, with 17 bases between. The germline V gene has CDR1 SNHLY and CDR2 FYNNEI. This CDR3 spans 15 amino acids. As DNA, the CDR3 is TGTGCCAGCAGCTCTCTCAGGGGCTTCGATGAAAAACTGTTTTTT. It specifies CASSSLRGFDEKLFF.

This clonotype was seen ten or more times. The genes are TRBV6-1 and TRBJ1-2; D gene uncertain. The CDR3 spans 13 residues. V was trimmed by 5 bases and J by 11 bases, leaving 18 bases between them. CDR1 and CDR2 (germline): MNHNS, SASEGT. The DNA for the CDR3 is TGTGCCAGCAGTCTAGACTACCGAAACCTGTACACCTTC. This codes for CASSLDYRNLYTF.

Only a few counts were recorded for this clonotype. The V call is TRBV18, the J call TRBJ2-1, with D perhaps TRBD2 (6 bases). The CDR3 is made up of 15 amino acids. Germline CDR1 reads KGHSH; CDR2 reads LQKENI. V dropped 3 bases and J dropped 7 bases, with 16 bases sitting between them. This chain's CDR3 is CASSPFLAEDNEQFF. As DNA, the CDR3 is TGTGCCAGCTCACCGTTTTTAGCGGAGGATAATGAGCAGTTCTTC.

This clonotype was seen ten or more times. The rearrangement uses TRBV29-1 and TRBJ2-3, with D tentatively TRBD2 (5 bases). Trimming shortened V by 7 bases and J by 2 bases, and 10 bases separated the two germline ends. This CDR3 has 12 amino acids. Looked up from germline, CDR1 is SQVTM and CDR2 is ANQGSEA. The CDR3 DNA sequence: TGCAGCGGCGTCGGGATCACAGATACGCAGTATTTT. It specifies CSGVGITDTQYF.

The chain uses TRBV3-1 and TRBJ1-3; tentatively, D is TRBD1 (5 bases). The CDR3 is 14 amino acids. The germline V and J ends were trimmed by 4 bases and 5 bases, with 12 bases remaining between them. Germline CDR1 LGHDT, CDR2 YNNKEL (reference sequence). The CDR3 is CASSPFEGRNTIYF. The DNA of the CDR3 is TGTGCCAGCAGCCCATTCGAGGGGAGAAACACCATATATTTT.

This clonotype was found many times. J is TRBJ2-7 and V is TRBV20-1, with D uncertain. The CDR3 extends over 13 amino acids. From germline, CDR1 is DFQATT and CDR2 SNEGSKA (reference sequence). The V end lost 6 bases, the J end lost 3 bases, and 15 bases lay between the germline ends. CDR3 coding DNA: TGCAGTGCGAAGGCTTTGACCGACTACGAGCAGTACTTC. This codes for CSAKALTDYEQYF.

This clonotype has ten or more counts. V usage is TRBV3-1 and J usage is TRBJ1-5; D is unclear. The germline V gene encodes CDR1 LGHDT and CDR2 YNNKEL (reference sequence). The germline V and J ends were trimmed by 1 base and 0 bases, with 4 bases remaining between them. This CDR3 is 14 amino acids long. The CDR3 protein is CASSQAVSNQPQHF. The DNA for the CDR3 is TGTGCCAGCAGCCAAGCGGTTAGCAATCAGCCCCAGCATTTT.